This TCR beta chain was obtained from a study of CD8 T cells in Susac syndrome. The RNA, roughly 0.5 to 1 ug, was put through reverse transcription using random hexamers. TCRdb called the immunoSEQ multiplex PCR reads again in MiXCR, with one record for every CDR3 protein. The table records a few hundred thousand distinct CDR3 sequences, roughly 96% of them present only once. Negative magnetic isolation gave CD8+ and CD4+ cells; FACS enriched CD8+ TEMRA. The sample taken for sequencing was CD4+ T cells from PBMCs. This receptor was obtained from a human donor with multiple sclerosis.

The CDR3 spells CSVERREHEQFF. In DNA, the CDR3 is TGCAGCGTTGAACGGCGGGAGCATGAGCAGTTCTTC. The chain has TRBV29-1 and TRBJ2-1; 7 positions agree with TRBD2. The CDR3 loop spans 12 amino acids. CDR1 and CDR2 from the germline V gene are SQVTM and ANQGSEA. V shed 2 bases and J 8 bases; nucleotides not matched to a gene: 3.